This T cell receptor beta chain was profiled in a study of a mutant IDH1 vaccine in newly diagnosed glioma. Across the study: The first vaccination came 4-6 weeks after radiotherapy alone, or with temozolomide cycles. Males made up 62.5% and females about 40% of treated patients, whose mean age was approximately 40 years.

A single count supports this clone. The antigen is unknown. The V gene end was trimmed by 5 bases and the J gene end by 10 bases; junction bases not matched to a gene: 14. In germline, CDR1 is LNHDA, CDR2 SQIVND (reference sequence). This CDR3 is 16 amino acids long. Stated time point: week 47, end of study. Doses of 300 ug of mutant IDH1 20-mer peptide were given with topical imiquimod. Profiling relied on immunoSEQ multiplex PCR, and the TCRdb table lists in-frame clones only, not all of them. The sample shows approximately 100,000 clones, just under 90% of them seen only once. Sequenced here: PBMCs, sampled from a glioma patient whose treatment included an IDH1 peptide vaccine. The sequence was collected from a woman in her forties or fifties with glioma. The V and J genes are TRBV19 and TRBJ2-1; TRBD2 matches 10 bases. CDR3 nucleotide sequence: TGTGCCAGTAGTTTAATCTCCGGGACTAGCGCCCAAGAGCAGTTCTTC. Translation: CASSLISGTSAQEQFF. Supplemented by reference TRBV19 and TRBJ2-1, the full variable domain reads DGGITQSPKYLFRKEGQNVTLSCEQNLNHDAMYWYRQDPGQGLRLIYYSQIVNDFQKGDIAEGYSVSREKKESFPLTVTSAQKNPTAFYLCASSLISGTSAQEQFFGPGTRLTVL.